The clone carrying this T cell receptor beta chain was seen more than once but under ten times. Its antigen is unidentified. TCRdb redid the calling of the 5' RACE reads with MiXCR, one entry per CDR3 protein. In the table there are just over 350,000 distinct CDR3 sequences, approximately 15% of which are singletons. The data originate from a study of T-cell memory formation after mild COVID-19. Study in general: The two donors had largely donor-specific TCR clusters. The study's findings and limits: Shrinking CD4+ clones were chiefly CM and EM; CD8+ ones were chiefly EMRA. Several responding clones turned up in pre-infection memory, indicating that cross-reactive memory may have taken part.

In germline, CDR1 is SGHTA, CDR2 FQGNSA. The V gene lost 10 bases and the J gene lost 7 bases, with 8 bases spanning the gap. The CDR3 totals 10 residues. The source material was PBMCs or a T cell subset sorted from them (not recorded which). This receptor was identified in a man aged 18 to 30 who had mild COVID-19 (a few samples of this study predate the infection). Cell type and time point are not known. This chain connects TRBV7-2 to TRBJ2-1, with D maybe TRBD2 (6 bases). This CDR3 reads CATGGNEQFF. The CDR3 coding sequence is TGTGCCACCGGAGGGAATGAGCAGTTCTTC.